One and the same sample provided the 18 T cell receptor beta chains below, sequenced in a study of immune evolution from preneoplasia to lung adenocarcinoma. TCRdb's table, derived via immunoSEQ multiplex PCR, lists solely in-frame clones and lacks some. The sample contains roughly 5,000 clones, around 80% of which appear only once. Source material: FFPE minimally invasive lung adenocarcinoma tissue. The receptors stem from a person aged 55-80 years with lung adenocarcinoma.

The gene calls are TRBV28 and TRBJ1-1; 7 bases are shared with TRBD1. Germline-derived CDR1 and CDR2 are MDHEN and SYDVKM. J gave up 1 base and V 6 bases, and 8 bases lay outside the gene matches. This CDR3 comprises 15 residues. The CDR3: CASSPVAGGNTEAFF. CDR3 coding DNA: TGTGCCAGCAGCCCCGTGGCAGGGGGGAACACTGAAGCTTTCTTT.

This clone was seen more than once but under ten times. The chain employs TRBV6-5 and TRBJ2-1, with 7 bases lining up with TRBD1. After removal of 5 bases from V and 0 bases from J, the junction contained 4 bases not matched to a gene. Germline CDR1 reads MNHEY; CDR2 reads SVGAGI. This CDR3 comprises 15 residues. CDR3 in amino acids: CASSRDSSSYNEQFF. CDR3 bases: TGTGCCAGCAGTCGGGACAGTAGCTCCTACAATGAGCAGTTCTTC.

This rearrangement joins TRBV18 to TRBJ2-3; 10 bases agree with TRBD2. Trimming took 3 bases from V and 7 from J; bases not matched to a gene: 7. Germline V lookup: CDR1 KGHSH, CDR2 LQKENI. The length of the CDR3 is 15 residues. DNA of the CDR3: TGTGCCAGCTCACCTTCTAGCGGGAGCGGATATACGCAGTATTTT. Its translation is CASSPSSGSGYTQYF.

CDR3 region: CASSAVMGSPLHF. The CDR3 region has the DNA TGTGCCAGCAGTGCTGTTATGGGTTCACCCCTCCACTTT. The chain has TRBV2 and TRBJ1-6; no firm D call. With 4 bases removed from V and 9 bases from J, the gap between germline ends came to 10 bases. CDR1 SNHLY and CDR2 FYNNEI come from the germline V gene. CDR3 size: 13 residues.

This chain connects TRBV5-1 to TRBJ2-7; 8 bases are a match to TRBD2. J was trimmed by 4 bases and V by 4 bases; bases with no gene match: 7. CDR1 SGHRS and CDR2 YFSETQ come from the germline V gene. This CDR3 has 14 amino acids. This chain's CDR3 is CASSMGGGRYEQYF. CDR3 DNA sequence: TGCGCCAGCAGCATGGGCGGGGGGCGATACGAGCAGTACTTC.

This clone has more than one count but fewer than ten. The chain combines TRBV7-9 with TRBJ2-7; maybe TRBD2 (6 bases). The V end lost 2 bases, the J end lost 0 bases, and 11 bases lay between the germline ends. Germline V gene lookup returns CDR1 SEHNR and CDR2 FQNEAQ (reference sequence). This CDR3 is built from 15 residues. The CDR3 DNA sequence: TGTGCCAGCAGCTTAAGCGGGCCAAGCTCCTACGAGCAGTACTTC. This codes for CASSLSGPSSYEQYF.

The CDR3 DNA sequence: TGCAGCGTTGAGGGGGTCGTGGGAGGGAGGGATACGCAGTATTTT. Residues: CSVEGVVGGRDTQYF. The chain joins TRBV29-1 to TRBJ2-3; 7 positions match TRBD2. Germline V gives CDR1 SQVTM, CDR2 ANQGSEA. The CDR3 has 15 residues. Trimming cost V 3 bases and J 6 bases; bases outside gene matches: 12.

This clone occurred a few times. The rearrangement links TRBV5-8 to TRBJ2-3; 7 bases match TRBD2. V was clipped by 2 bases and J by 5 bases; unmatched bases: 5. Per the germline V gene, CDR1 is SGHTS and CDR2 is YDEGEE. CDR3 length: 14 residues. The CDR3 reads CASSFGLDGDTQYF. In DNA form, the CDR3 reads TGTGCCAGCAGCTTCGGACTAGACGGAGATACGCAGTATTTT.

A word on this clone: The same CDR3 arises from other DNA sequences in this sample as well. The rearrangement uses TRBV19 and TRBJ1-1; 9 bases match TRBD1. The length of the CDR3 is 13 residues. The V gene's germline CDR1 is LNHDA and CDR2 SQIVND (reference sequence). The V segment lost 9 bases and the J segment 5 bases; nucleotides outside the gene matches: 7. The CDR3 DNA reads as TGTGCCAGCAGGGGACAGGGCGGGACTGAAGCTTTCTTT. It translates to CASRGQGGTEAFF. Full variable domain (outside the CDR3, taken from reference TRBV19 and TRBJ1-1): DGGITQSPKYLFRKEGQNVTLSCEQNLNHDAMYWYRQDPGQGLRLIYYSQIVNDFQKGDIAEGYSVSREKKESFPLTVTSAQKNPTAFYLCASRGQGGTEAFFGQGTRLTVV.

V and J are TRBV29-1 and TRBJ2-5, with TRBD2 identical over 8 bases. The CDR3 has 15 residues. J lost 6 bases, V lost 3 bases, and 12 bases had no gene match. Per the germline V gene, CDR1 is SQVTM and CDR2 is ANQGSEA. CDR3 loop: CSVELVAGGLQTQYF. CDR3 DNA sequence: TGCAGCGTTGAGTTGGTTGCGGGGGGATTACAGACCCAGTACTTC.

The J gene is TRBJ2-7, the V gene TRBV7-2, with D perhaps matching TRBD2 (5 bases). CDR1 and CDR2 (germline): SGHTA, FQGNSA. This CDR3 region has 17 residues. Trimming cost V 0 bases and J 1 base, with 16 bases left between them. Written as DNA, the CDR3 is TGTGCCAGCAGCTTAGCTCTATCAGCGGCTTTTTCCTACGAGCAGTACTTC. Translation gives CASSLALSAAFSYEQYF.

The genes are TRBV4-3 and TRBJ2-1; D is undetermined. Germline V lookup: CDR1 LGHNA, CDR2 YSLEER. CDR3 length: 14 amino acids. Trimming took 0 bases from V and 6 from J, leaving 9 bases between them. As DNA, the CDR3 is TGCGCCAGCAGCCAAGATTTTGGGATCAATGAGCAGTTCTTC. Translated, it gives CASSQDFGINEQFF.

CDR3 region: CSVRPDSTYGYTF. The CDR3 DNA is TGCAGCGTCCGGCCGGACAGTACTTATGGCTACACCTTC. The V call is TRBV29-1, the J call TRBJ1-2, with D perhaps matching TRBD1 (6 bases). Trimming left V 6 bases short and J 5 bases short, with 16 bases between. The CDR3 is 13 amino acids. The germline V gene encodes CDR1 SQVTM and CDR2 ANQGSEA.

The CDR3 reads CASSQEDRGTQYF. In nucleotides, the CDR3 is TGTGCCAGCAGCCAAGAGGACAGGGGGACCCAGTACTTC. V is TRBV4-2 and J is TRBJ2-5, with 9 bases that match TRBD1. The trim removed 0 bases at V and 7 bases at J, leaving 0 bases unmatched. Germline V gene sequence: CDR1 LGHNA, CDR2 YNFKEQ. The CDR3 is 13 residues long.

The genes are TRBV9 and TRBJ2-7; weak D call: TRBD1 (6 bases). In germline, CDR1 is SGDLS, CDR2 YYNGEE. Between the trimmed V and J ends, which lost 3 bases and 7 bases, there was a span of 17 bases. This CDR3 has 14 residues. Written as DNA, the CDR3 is TGTGCCAGCAGCGCCGGGACAAGTCCGGGGGAGCAGTACTTC. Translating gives CASSAGTSPGEQYF.

DNA of the CDR3: TGTGCCAGCAGGAAGACAGGGGGCGTCGTTAAGGCCTACAATGAGCAGTTCTTC. It specifies CASRKTGGVVKAYNEQFF. This chain connects TRBV7-9 to TRBJ2-1, with 10 nucleotides matching TRBD1. Germline CDR1 reads SEHNR; CDR2 reads FQNEAQ (reference sequence). This CDR3 spans 18 amino acids. V lost 6 bases to trimming and J lost 2 bases; unmatched junction nucleotides: 13.

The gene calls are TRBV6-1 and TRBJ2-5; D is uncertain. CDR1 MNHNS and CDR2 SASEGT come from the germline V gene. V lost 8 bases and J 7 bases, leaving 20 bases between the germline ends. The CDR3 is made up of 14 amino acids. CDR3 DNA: TGTGCCAGCGTCCGTCGGTTTGACGTTTTGACCCAGTACTTC. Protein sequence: CASVRRFDVLTQYF.

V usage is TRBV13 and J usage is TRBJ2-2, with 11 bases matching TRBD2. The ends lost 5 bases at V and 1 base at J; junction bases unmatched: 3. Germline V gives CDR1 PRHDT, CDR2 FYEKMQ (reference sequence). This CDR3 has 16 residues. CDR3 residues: CASSLGTSGNTGELFF. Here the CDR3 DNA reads TGTGCCAGCAGCCTCGGGACTAGCGGGAACACCGGGGAGCTGTTTTTT.